These T cell receptor beta chains were read from a single sample in a study of shared clonotypes between healthy human individuals. TCRdb's copy holds only in-frame clones and misses some; the assay was immunoSEQ multiplex PCR. The sample shows some 2,500,000 clones, more than 85% of them seen only once. The source material was naive CD4+ T cells from PBMCs. These receptors were obtained from a man younger than 35 in good health. Some clones in this sample may be carry-over from other donors' samples. CDR3s include the opening cysteine and the closing phenylalanine or tryptophan. D genes are given only for firm matches. The size entry is marked missing in some rows and otherwise reads once, few, many or a size class.

J	D	size	V	DNA	CDR3
TRBJ1-4	.	.	TRBV7-9	TGTGCCAGCAGCCGCCTTCCCGAAAAACTGTTTTTT	CASSRLPEKLFF
TRBJ2-1	TRBD2	.	TRBV6-1	TGTGCCAGCAGAGGACTAGCGGGAGGGGCGAATGAGCAGTTCTTC	CASRGLAGGANEQFF
TRBJ2-4	.	.	TRBV7-8	TGTGCCAGCAGCTTAGTGGAAAACATTCAGTACTTC	CASSLVENIQYF
TRBJ2-5	.	once	TRBV19	TGTGCCAGTAGTTCGGGCCTCCTTCGGGGGGAGACCCAGTACTTC	CASSSGLLRGETQYF
TRBJ2-3	TRBD2	once	TRBV6-1	TGTGCCAGCAGTTTCCTAGCGGGAGTTATAGATACGCAGTATTTT	CASSFLAGVIDTQYF
TRBJ2-1	TRBD2	.	TRBV11-3	TGTGCCAGCAGCTACTTAGCGGGGAGCTCCTACAATGAGCAGTTCTTC	CASSYLAGSSYNEQFF
TRBJ2-3	TRBD2	.	TRBV19	TGTGCCAGTACCCGGAGGGACTCCGGGGGGACGCAGTATTTT	CASTRRDSGGTQYF
TRBJ2-7	.	.	TRBV10-3	TGTGCCATCATGAACGATCGGGACGTCAACGAGCAGTACTTC	CAIMNDRDVNEQYF
TRBJ1-5	TRBD1	.	TRBV19	TGTGCCAGTAGTTTCGCTGGACAGGGCCTTAGGGCCCAGCATTTT	CASSFAGQGLRAQHF
TRBJ2-3	.	.	TRBV6-5	TGTGCCAGCAGTTACGCGTCCGGGTCAGATACGCAGTATTTT	CASSYASGSDTQYF
TRBJ1-2	TRBD1	.	TRBV6-5	TGTGCCAGCAGGAAGCCGGGACAGGTGGTGGTCTACACCTTC	CASRKPGQVVVYTF
TRBJ1-5	.	.	TRBV7-2	TGTGCCAGCAGCTTAGGGGCAGGGAGAAACCAGCCCCAGCATTTT	CASSLGAGRNQPQHF
TRBJ1-5	.	.	TRBV6-1	TGTGCCAGCAGCAGGGAAGTATATAGCAATCAGCCCCAGCATTTT	CASSREVYSNQPQHF
TRBJ1-5	.	.	TRBV27	TGTGCCAGCAGTCTAAGGGGTAGCAATCAGCCCCAGCATTTT	CASSLRGSNQPQHF
TRBJ1-2	TRBD1	.	TRBV27	TGTGCCAGCAGTCAATCCGGGACAGGAGCATGGGGCTACACCTTC	CASSQSGTGAWGYTF
TRBJ1-3	.	.	TRBV5-1	TGCGCCAGCAGCCCTACAGGGCGGGGGGGAAACACCATATATTTT	CASSPTGRGGNTIYF
TRBJ2-5	.	once	TRBV19	TGTGCCAGTAGTATGATGGGGGAACAAGAGACCCAGTACTTC	CASSMMGEQETQYF
TRBJ2-3	.	.	TRBV4-1	TGCGCCAGCAGCCAGGCCCAGCTCGGGAATCCAACGGATACGCAGTATTTT	CASSQAQLGNPTDTQYF
TRBJ2-1	.	.	TRBV25-1	TGTGCCAGCAGTGGTCTGAATCTAGCCTCATACAATGAGCAGTTCTTC	CASSGLNLASYNEQFF
TRBJ2-3	.	.	TRBV27	TGTGCCAGCAGTTGGGGACACACAGATACGCAGTATTTT	CASSWGHTDTQYF
TRBJ2-7	TRBD1	.	TRBV7-3	TGTGCCAGCAGCTCAGGACAGGGGGCTTACGAGCAGTACTTC	CASSSGQGAYEQYF
TRBJ1-1	.	.	TRBV5-4	TGTGCCAGCAGCTTGGGGGGGACCACTGAAGCTTTCTTT	CASSLGGTTEAFF
TRBJ1-5	.	.	TRBV5-4	TGTGCCAGCAGCAATACAGGGTCGGGAATTAGCAATCAGCCCCAGCATTTT	CASSNTGSGISNQPQHF
TRBJ2-1	.	once	TRBV4-1	TGCGCCAGCAGCCAGGACGGGCAGGGTATTCGCAATGAGCAGTTCTTC	CASSQDGQGIRNEQFF
TRBJ1-1	.	once	TRBV28	TGTGCCAGCACCCTACCGAGGGCCTTGAACACTGAAGCTTTCTTT	CASTLPRALNTEAFF
TRBJ2-3	TRBD2	.	TRBV10-1	TGCGCCAGCAGTGAGTCGGGGGGGAGGCCCAACACAGATACGCAGTATTTT	CASSESGGRPNTDTQYF
TRBJ2-7	.	once	TRBV4-1	TGCGCCAGCAGCCCTCCGAAAGCCCGGGAAGGTGACGAGCAGTACTTC	CASSPPKAREGDEQYF
TRBJ2-1	TRBD2	.	TRBV18	TGTGCCAGCTCACCACCGGGACTAGCTTCCAATGAGCAGTTCTTC	CASSPPGLASNEQFF
TRBJ1-2	.	.	TRBV28	TGTGCCAGCACCCCACCCGTGGGGGCGGGCGGCTACACCTTC	CASTPPVGAGGYTF
TRBJ1-1	.	.	TRBV6-4	TGTGCCAGCACACCAAATGAAGCTTTCTTT	CASTPNEAFF
TRBJ2-2	.	.	TRBV5-6	TGTGCCAGCAGCTTCACAGCCACCGGGGAGCTGTTTTTT	CASSFTATGELFF
TRBJ2-7	.	.	TRBV28	TGTGCCAGCAGGTCCGGTCGGATTTACGAGCAGTACTTC	CASRSGRIYEQYF
TRBJ2-7	.	.	TRBV5-1	TGCGCCAGCAGCTTGGAGGGGCCCCGGGGAGAAGAGCAGTACTTC	CASSLEGPRGEEQYF
TRBJ1-1	.	.	TRBV4-3	TGCGCCAGCAGCTTCGGAGTCCCCACTGAAGCTTTCTTT	CASSFGVPTEAFF
TRBJ1-2	.	.	TRBV18	TGTGCCAGCTCACCATATCAGAGTAACTATGGCTACACCTTC	CASSPYQSNYGYTF
TRBJ2-3	TRBD2	.	TRBV29-1	TGCAGCGCTCGGACTAGCGGGAGGGCCACAGATACGCAGTATTTT	CSARTSGRATDTQYF
TRBJ2-6	.	.	TRBV10-3	TGTGCCATCAGTGGGGGGGGCACCGAGGCTTCTGGGGCCAACGTCCTGACTTTC	CAISGGGTEASGANVLTF